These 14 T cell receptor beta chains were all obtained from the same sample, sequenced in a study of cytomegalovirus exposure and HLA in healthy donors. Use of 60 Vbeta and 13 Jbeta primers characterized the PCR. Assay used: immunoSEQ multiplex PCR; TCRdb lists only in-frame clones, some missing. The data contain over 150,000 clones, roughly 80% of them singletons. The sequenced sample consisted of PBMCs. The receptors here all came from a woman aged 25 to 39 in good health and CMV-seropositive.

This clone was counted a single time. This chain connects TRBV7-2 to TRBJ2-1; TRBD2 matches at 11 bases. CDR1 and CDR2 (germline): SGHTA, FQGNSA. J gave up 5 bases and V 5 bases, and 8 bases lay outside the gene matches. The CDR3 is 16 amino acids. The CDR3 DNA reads TGTGCCAGCAGCAGACCGGGACTAGCGGCCAACAATGAGCAGTTCTTC. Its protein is CASSRPGLAANNEQFF.

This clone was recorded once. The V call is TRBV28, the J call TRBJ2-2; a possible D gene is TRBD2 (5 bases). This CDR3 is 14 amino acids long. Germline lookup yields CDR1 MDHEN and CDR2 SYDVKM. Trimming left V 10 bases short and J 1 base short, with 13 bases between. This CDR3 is CATWDRGNTGELFF. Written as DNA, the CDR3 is TGTGCCACTTGGGATCGGGGGAACACCGGGGAGCTGTTTTTT.

The CDR3 is CASSLEQGREQYF. The CDR3 coding sequence is TGCGCCAGCAGCTTGGAACAGGGCCGTGAGCAGTACTTC. V is TRBV5-1 and J is TRBJ2-7; TRBD1 might be the D (6 bases). CDR3 length equals 13 residues. The germline V and J ends were trimmed by 0 bases and 7 bases, with 11 bases remaining between them. In germline, CDR1 is SGHRS, CDR2 YFSETQ.

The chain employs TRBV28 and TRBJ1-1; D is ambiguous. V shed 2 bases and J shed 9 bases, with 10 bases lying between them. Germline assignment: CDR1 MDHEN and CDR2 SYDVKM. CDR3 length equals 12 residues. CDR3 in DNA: TGTGCCAGCAGTTTAGGGCCGCCCAAAGCTTTCTTT. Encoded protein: CASSLGPPKAFF.

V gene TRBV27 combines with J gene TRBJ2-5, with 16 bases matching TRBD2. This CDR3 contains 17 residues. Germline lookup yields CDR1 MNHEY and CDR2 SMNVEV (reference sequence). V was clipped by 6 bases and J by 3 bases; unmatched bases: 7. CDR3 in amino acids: CASRGLAGGEIKETQYF. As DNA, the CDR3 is TGTGCCAGCAGGGGACTAGCGGGAGGGGAGATTAAAGAGACCCAGTACTTC.

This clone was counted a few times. The CDR3 DNA sequence: TGCAGCGTTGCCCCCCAGGGCATAGCCAAAAACATTCAGTACTTC. This translates into CSVAPQGIAKNIQYF. The V call is TRBV29-1, the J call TRBJ2-4; maybe TRBD1 (5 bases). V was cut by 4 bases and J by 0 bases, with 13 bases left in between. Germline CDR1 and CDR2: SQVTM and ANQGSEA. The CDR3 has 15 residues.

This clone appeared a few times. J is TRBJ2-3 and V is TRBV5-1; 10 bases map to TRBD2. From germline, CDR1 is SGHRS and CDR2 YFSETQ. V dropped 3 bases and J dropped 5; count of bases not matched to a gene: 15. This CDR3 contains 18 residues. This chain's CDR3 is CASSSSILAGNPEDTQYF. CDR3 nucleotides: TGCGCCAGCAGCTCCTCTATACTAGCGGGAAACCCGGAAGATACGCAGTATTTT.

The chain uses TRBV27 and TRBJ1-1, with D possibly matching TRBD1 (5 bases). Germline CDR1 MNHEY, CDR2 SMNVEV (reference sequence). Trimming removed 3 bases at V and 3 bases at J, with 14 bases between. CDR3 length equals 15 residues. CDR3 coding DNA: TGTGCCAGCAGTTTCGAAGGGGCGGGGGACACTGAAGCTTTCTTT. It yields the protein CASSFEGAGDTEAFF.

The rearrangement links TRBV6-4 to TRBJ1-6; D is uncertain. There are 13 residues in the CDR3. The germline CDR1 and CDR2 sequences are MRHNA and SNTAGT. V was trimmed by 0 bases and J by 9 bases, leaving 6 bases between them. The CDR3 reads CASSDSASSPLHF. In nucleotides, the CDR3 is TGTGCCAGCAGTGACTCGGCATCTTCACCCCTCCACTTT.

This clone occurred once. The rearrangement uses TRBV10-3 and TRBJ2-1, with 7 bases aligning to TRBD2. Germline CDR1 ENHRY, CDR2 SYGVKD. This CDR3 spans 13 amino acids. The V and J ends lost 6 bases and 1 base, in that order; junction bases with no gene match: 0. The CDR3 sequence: CAISGGSYNEQFF. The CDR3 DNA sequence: TGTGCCATCAGCGGGGGGTCCTACAATGAGCAGTTCTTC.

Written as DNA, the CDR3 is TGTGCCAGCAGCTTAGAATGGGGACAGCAGAAAGCGACCCAGTACTTC. It is translated as CASSLEWGQQKATQYF. The chain has TRBV7-9 and TRBJ2-5; 7 positions match TRBD1. This CDR3 contains 16 residues. The trim removed 1 base at V and 7 bases at J, leaving 12 bases unmatched. Germline V CDR1 and CDR2: SEHNR, FQNEAQ (reference sequence).

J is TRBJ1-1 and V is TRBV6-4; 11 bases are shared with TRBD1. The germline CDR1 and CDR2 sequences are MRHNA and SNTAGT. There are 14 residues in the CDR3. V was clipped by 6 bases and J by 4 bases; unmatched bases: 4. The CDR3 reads CASRGQGASTEAFF. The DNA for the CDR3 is TGTGCCAGCAGAGGACAGGGGGCCAGCACTGAAGCTTTCTTT.

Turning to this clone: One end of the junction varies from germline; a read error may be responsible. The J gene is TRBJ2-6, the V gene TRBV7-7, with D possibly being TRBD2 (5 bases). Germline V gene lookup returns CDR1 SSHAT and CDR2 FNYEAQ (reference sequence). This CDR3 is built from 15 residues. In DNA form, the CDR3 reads TGTGCTAGCAGCCCAAGGGCGGGCTGGGCCAACGTCCTGACTTTC. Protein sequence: CASSPRAGWANVLTF.

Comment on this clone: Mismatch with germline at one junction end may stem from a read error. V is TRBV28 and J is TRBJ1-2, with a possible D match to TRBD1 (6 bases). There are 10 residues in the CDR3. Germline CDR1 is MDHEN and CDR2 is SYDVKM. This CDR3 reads CASSSQGLAF. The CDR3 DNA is TGTGCCAGCAGTTCACAGGGATTGGCCTTC.